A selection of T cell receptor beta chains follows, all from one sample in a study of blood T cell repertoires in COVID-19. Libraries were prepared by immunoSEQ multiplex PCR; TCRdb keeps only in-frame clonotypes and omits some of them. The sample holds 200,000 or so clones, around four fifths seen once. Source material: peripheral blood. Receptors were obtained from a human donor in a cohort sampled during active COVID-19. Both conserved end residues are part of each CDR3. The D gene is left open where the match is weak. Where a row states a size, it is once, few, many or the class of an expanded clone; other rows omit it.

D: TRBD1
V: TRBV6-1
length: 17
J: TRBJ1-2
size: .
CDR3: CASSEALPGTGFNGYTF
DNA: TGTGCCAGCAGTGAAGCGCTTCCCGGGACAGGGTTTAATGGCTACACCTTC

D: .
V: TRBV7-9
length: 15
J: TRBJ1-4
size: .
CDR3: CASSLAEVVNEKLFF
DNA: TGTGCCAGCAGCTTAGCGGAGGTGGTTAATGAAAAACTGTTTTTT

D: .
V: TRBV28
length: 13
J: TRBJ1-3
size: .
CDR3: CASRVGAGNTIYF
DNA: TGTGCCAGCAGGGTAGGGGCTGGAAACACCATATATTTT

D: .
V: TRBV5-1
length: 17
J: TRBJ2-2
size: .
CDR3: CASSLVRESTNTGELFF
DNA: TGCGCCAGCAGCTTGGTTAGGGAGTCTACGAACACCGGGGAGCTGTTTTTT

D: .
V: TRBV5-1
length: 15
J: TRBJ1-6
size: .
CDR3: CASSLTADHNSPLHF
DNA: TGCGCCAGCAGCTTGACAGCTGACCATAATTCACCCCTCCACTTT

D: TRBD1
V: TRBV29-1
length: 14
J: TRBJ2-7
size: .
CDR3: CSAAFGTGHREQYF
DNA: TGCAGCGCCGCTTTTGGGACAGGGCACCGGGAGCAGTACTTC

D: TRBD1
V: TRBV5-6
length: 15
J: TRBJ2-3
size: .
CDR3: CASSFGTGVGDTQYF
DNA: TGTGCCAGCAGCTTCGGGACAGGGGTAGGAGATACGCAGTATTTT

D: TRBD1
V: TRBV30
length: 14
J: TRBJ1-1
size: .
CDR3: CAWSDGQGWTEAFF
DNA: TGTGCCTGGAGTGATGGACAGGGCTGGACTGAAGCTTTCTTT

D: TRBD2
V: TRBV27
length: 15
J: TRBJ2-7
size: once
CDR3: CASSPPAAGGREQYF
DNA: TGTGCCAGCAGTCCCCCCGCAGCGGGAGGGCGGGAGCAGTACTTC

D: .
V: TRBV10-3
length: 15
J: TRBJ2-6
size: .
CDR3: CAITRGASGANVLTF
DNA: TGTGCCATCACCCGGGGAGCCTCTGGGGCCAACGTCCTGACTTTC

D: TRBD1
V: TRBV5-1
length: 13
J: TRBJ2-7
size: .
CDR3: CASSRTTGYEQYF
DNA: TGCGCCAGCAGCAGGACGACAGGGTACGAGCAGTACTTC

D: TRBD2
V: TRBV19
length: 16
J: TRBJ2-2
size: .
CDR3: CASSIHRGSRTGELFF
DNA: TGTGCCAGTAGTATACACCGCGGGAGTCGCACCGGGGAGCTGTTTTTT

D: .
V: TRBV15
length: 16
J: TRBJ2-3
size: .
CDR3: CATSRRAGQYPDTQYF
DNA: TGTGCCACCAGCCGCCGTGCGGGACAGTATCCAGATACGCAGTATTTT

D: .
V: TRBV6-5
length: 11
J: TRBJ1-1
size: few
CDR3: CASRGLTEAFF
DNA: TGTGCCAGCAGGGGGCTCACTGAAGCTTTCTTT

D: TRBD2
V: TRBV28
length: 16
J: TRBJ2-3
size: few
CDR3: CASSYQSGRIADTQYF
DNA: TGTGCCAGCAGTTATCAGAGCGGGAGAATCGCAGATACGCAGTATTTT

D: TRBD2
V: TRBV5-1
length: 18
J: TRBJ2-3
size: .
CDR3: CASKRGPSSGGAGDTQYF
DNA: TGCGCCAGCAAAAGGGGACCGTCGAGCGGGGGGGCCGGGGATACGCAGTATTTT

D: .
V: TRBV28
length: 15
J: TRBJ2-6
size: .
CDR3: CASSLQISGANVLTF
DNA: TGTGCCAGCAGTTTACAGATCTCTGGGGCCAACGTCCTGACTTTC

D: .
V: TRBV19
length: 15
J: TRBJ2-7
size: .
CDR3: CASSIVHSPTYEQYF
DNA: TGTGCCAGTAGTATAGTTCACTCCCCCACCTACGAGCAGTACTTC

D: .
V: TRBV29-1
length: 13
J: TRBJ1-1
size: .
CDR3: CSVGAYMNTEAFF
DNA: TGCAGCGTGGGGGCATACATGAACACTGAAGCTTTCTTT

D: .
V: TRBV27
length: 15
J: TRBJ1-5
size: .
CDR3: CASGQQGNSNQPQHF
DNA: TGTGCCAGCGGGCAACAGGGAAATAGCAATCAGCCCCAGCATTTT

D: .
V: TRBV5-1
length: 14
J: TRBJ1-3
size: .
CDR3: CASSLVGVGNTIYF
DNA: TGCGCCAGCAGCTTGGTAGGGGTCGGAAACACCATATATTTT

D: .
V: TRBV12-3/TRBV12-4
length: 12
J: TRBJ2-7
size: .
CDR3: CASSFWGAEQYF
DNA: TGTGCCAGCAGTTTTTGGGGAGCCGAGCAGTACTTC

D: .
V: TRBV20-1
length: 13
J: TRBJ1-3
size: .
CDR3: CSASKTAGNTIYF
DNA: TGCAGTGCTAGTAAGACAGCTGGAAACACCATATATTTT

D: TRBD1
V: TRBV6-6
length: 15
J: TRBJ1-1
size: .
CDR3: CASSSSGTENTEAFF
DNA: TGTGCCAGCAGTTCCTCCGGGACAGAGAACACTGAAGCTTTCTTT

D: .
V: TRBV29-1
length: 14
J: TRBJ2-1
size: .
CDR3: CSVETIPRYNEQFF
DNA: TGCAGCGTTGAGACAATCCCCCGATACAATGAGCAGTTCTTC

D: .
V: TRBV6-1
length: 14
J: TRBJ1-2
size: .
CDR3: CASSERTSLIGYTF
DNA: TGTGCCAGCAGTGAACGGACATCTCTCATAGGCTACACCTTC

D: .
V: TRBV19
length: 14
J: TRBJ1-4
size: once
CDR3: CASSGDATNEKLFF
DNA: TGTGCCAGTAGTGGAGATGCAACTAATGAAAAACTGTTTTTT

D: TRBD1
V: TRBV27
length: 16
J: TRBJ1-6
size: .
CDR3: CASSFGTGGRGSPLHF
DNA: TGTGCCAGCAGTTTTGGGACAGGGGGCCGGGGTTCACCCCTCCACTTT

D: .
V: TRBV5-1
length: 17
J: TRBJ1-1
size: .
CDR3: CASSLGPLGGTNTEAFF
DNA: TGCGCCAGCAGCTTGGGACCCCTGGGAGGGACCAACACTGAAGCTTTCTTT

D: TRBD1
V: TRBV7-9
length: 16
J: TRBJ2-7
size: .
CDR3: CASRPPGQEASYEQYF
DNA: TGTGCCAGCAGGCCGCCGGGACAGGAGGCGTCCTACGAGCAGTACTTC

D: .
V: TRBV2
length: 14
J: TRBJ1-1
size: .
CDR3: CASSKGALNTEAFF
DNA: TGTGCCAGCAGCAAAGGGGCATTGAACACTGAAGCTTTCTTT

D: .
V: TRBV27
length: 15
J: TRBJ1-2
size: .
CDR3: CASSFSFTDNYGYTF
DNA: TGTGCCAGCAGTTTTTCCTTTACAGATAACTATGGCTACACCTTC

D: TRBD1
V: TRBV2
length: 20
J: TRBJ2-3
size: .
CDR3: CASARGGQGVFPRLTDTQYF
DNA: TGTGCCAGCGCCAGGGGGGGACAGGGGGTTTTTCCCAGACTAACAGATACGCAGTATTTT

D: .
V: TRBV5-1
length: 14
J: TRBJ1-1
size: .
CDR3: CASSSQPEDTEAFF
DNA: TGCGCCAGCAGCTCCCAGCCCGAGGACACTGAAGCTTTCTTT

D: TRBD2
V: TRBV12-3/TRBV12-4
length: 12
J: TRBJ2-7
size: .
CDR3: CASSPRAGDKYF
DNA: TGTGCCAGCAGTCCAAGAGCGGGAGACAAGTACTTC

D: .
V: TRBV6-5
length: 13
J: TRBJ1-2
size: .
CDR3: CASSLDLNYGYTF
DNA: TGTGCCAGCAGTTTAGACTTAAACTATGGCTACACCTTC

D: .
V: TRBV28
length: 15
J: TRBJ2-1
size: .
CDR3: CASSLLWGPDNEQFF
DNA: TGTGCCAGCAGTTTATTATGGGGGCCGGACAATGAGCAGTTCTTC

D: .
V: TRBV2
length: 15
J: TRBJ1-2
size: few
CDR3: CASSEAGRHPYGYTF
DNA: TGTGCCAGCAGTGAAGCCGGTAGACACCCCTATGGCTACACCTTC

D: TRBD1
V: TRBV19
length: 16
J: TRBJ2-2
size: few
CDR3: CASSKGQGAGTGELFF
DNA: TGTGCCAGTAGTAAGGGACAGGGGGCAGGCACCGGGGAGCTGTTTTTT